This TCR beta chain was identified during a study of molecular identifiers for immune sequencing clone quantification. Whole-study results and caveats: Spiked TCR RNA from one Jurkat cell reportedly showed up when mixed among 950,000 to 1,000,000 naive cells. Clonotypes topping 20 RNA copies carried over 97% of effector molecules but under 1% of naive ones.

Of note for this clonotype: Its antigen is currently unknown.

Naive CD8 libraries were made from around 20,000 to 1,000,000 sorted cells, and they used 10%, 30% or 50% RNA. Sorting isolated naive CD8 T cells as CD8+CD4-CCR7+CD45RA+ events. In TCRdb, the PCR reads were re-called with MiXCR into one record per CDR3 protein. In the table there are approximately 500,000 distinct CDR3 sequences, around a fifth of which are singletons. Germline V lookup: CDR1 LNHDA, CDR2 SQIVND (reference sequence). Trimming removed 2 bases at V and 4 bases at J, with 12 bases between. The CDR3 totals 14 residues. The sequenced sample was naive CD8+ T cells from blood, with Jurkat cell RNA spiked in. The subset is: FACS-sorted CD8+CD4-CCR7+CD45RA+ naive T cells. This receptor was identified in a human donor in good health. Some libraries in this study had Jurkat cell RNA spiked in. The chain links TRBV19 to TRBJ2-7; D might be TRBD2 (5 bases). The CDR3 region is CASSITDGGYEQYF. In DNA form, the CDR3 reads TGTGCCAGTAGTATAACGGACGGAGGTTACGAGCAGTACTTC.